This T cell receptor (beta chain) came from a study of shared clonotypes between healthy human individuals (dated by TCRdb to about 2020). Describing the broader study: Three men and a couple of women, aged 18 to 49 years, made up the cohort. For each donor, CD4 naive and CD4 memory were each given three plates, CD8 naive was given two plates, and CD8 memory was given one plate. Different laboratories and diverse techniques were used to prepare libraries and sequence TCR repertoires, to increase sequencing depth and limit assay-specific biases. Between about 0.8 and 9.5 billion PBMCs per donor were obtained by leukapheresis. To estimate repertoire size and how much clonotype sharing occurs between individuals, the study deeply sequenced the blood TCR repertoires of roughly 5 healthy adults.

The donors were healthy, HIV-negative adults with no recently reported acute infections or vaccinations. Every donor was a Caucasian adult living in Nashville, Tennessee, USA. CD4+ T cells were enriched by magnetic negative selection, after which naive cells were positively selected on CD45RA and the negative fraction was taken as the memory subset. Blood was collected by leukapheresis, and PBMCs were isolated by Ficoll-Histopaque density gradient centrifugation and then cryopreserved in liquid nitrogen vapor phase. Analytical flow cytometry was used to check the purity and quantity of every magnetically sorted T cell population. Each sorted fraction had its genomic DNA isolated and then quantified by UV absorbance on a Nanodrop 2000c. The V end gives up 6 bases and the J end 4 bases, leaving 7 bases in the junction not matched to a gene. The CDR3 sequence holds 15 residues, the cysteine and phenylalanine included. CDR3 DNA only is kept here, 45 bases in frame from base 1. In the germline V gene, CDR1 corresponds to MNHEY and CDR2 to SVGAGI.

Study-wide findings and limitations: When a handful of donors were compared, the shared fraction of clonotypes was around 5% for naive CD4, less than 4% for naive CD8, 2.3% for memory CD4, and less than 0.5% for memory CD8. Naive subsets generally had larger estimated clonotype richness than memory subsets did. Only blood was sampled, and tissue TCR repertoires likely differ from those in blood. Pairwise subsampling indicated that sequencing depth was expected to affect the degree of clonotype sharing among donors. Incomplete sequencing was indicated by rarefaction of sorted-subset datasets, despite the large sequencing depth. Compared with non-shared clonotypes, the clonotypes found in all four sorted-subset donors had higher generation probabilities. The small number of donors limited the genetic and exposure-history diversity represented.

TCR CDR3 regions were amplified from genomic DNA by multiplex PCR using the deep immunoSEQ assay. For each cell subset, the extracted genomic DNA was distributed evenly across all wells of several immunoSEQ 96-well plates, and each plate served as one replicate. Each replicate PCR for sorted subsets received around 210 ng genomic DNA, equal to 30,000 or so T cell genomes. Purified libraries were measured with a Qubit 3.0 fluorometer, size-checked on a Bioanalyzer 2100, and measured again with the KAPA Library Quantification kit. Every immunoSEQ 96-well plate was sequenced on a separate single-read 150-cycle Illumina NextSeq 550 flow cell. Processing in the source paper ran as follows. The immunoSEQ output contained only junctional sequences without quality scores, so filtering could not match that applied to full-length reads. Sequences were annotated with PyIR, a Python wrapper for IgBLAST v1.9, and V/J genes and CDR3 were assigned using IMGT germline references. Reads were filtered out if the reads had weak V/J assignments (E-value above 1e-6), no CDR3, stop codons, out-of-frame junctions, or ambiguous translated residues. V3J clonotypes were defined as sequences sharing the same inferred V gene, J gene, and CDR3 amino acid sequence. Percentage overlap between repertoires was computed as shared unique clonotypes divided by the size of the smaller repertoire. RTK rarefaction, the Chao1 estimator, and Recon v2.1 estimates of unobserved clonotypes were used to assess repertoire richness. For all TCRbeta clonotypes obtained by the gDNA method from a few donors, generation probabilities were computed with OLGA. Not all clones reach the TCRdb copy of this immuneACCESS table, which keeps in-frame sequences only. Checked studies attribute under half of the gap to unresolved V genes and leave the rest unexplained. The DNA was the basis for D and trimming; V, J and clone size are from that table. The sample records around 330,000 clones, over 65% of which are singletons. Clones ranked in the top ten supply about a tenth of the sample.

In regard to this clone: The target of this receptor is not known. The sample holds no much larger clone one base away, and base qualities are not on file.

The sample consisted of memory CD4+ T cells sorted from blood. The cell subset or site tag for this specimen amounts to: CD45RA-negative fraction. The chain links TRBV6-5 with TRBJ2-2, with 8 junctional bases fitting TRBD1. This TCR was recovered from a young man in good health. CDR3 loop: CASRNGQGGTGELFF. The nucleotide sequence is given as TGTGCCAGCAGAAATGGACAGGGCGGCACCGGGGAGCTGTTTTTT.